These 19 T cell receptor beta chains came from one sample sequenced in a study of blood T cell repertoires in COVID-19. Assay used: immunoSEQ multiplex PCR; TCRdb lists only in-frame clones, some missing. The data contain 100,000 to 120,000 clones, about 80% of them singletons. Specimen: peripheral blood. The receptors shown here come from a middle-aged woman with acute or convalescent COVID-19.

The chain carries TRBV5-5 and TRBJ2-4; D is possibly TRBD2 (5 bases). Germline assignment: CDR1 SGHKS and CDR2 YYEKEE (reference sequence). V dropped 0 bases and J dropped 15 bases, with 13 bases sitting between them. This CDR3 is 12 amino acids long. The CDR3 is CASSLAGLAMYF. CDR3 DNA: TGTGCCAGCAGCTTGGCGGGCTTAGCGATGTACTTC.

The chain recombines TRBV7-2 with TRBJ2-1, with 7 bases aligning to TRBD2. Trimming at V came to 1 base and at J to 3 bases, leaving 9 bases not matched to a gene. The CDR3 totals 17 residues. Germline-derived CDR1 and CDR2 are SGHTA and FQGNSA. CDR3 bases: TGTGCCAGCAGCTTAGGTTCCCCCGGGGGGTTCTACAATGAGCAGTTCTTC. Translation gives CASSLGSPGGFYNEQFF.

This rearrangement joins TRBV2 to TRBJ1-4; D possibly corresponds to TRBD1 (6 bases). This CDR3 has 12 amino acids. Per the germline V gene, CDR1 is SNHLY and CDR2 is FYNNEI. V dropped 7 bases and J dropped 11 bases, with 14 bases sitting between them. The CDR3 is CASNSGQRKLFF. As DNA, the CDR3 is TGTGCCAGCAACTCCGGACAGCGGAAACTGTTTTTT.

The V gene is TRBV11-2, the J gene TRBJ2-6; a possible D gene is TRBD2 (5 bases). This CDR3 has 18 residues. The V gene lost 2 bases and the J gene lost 2 bases, with 16 bases spanning the gap. Per germline, CDR1 SGHAT and CDR2 FQNNGV. CDR3 region: CASSLFLRGSTGANVLTF. CDR3 bases: TGTGCCAGCAGCTTATTCTTACGGGGTAGCACTGGGGCCAACGTCCTGACTTTC.

The rearrangement links TRBV9 to TRBJ2-1; 9 bases map to TRBD2. Germline values: CDR1 SGDLS, CDR2 YYNGEE. This CDR3 region has 16 residues. The V gene end was trimmed by 0 bases and the J gene end by 7 bases; junction bases not matched to a gene: 8. CDR3 amino acids: CASSVDGRGGLNEQFF. The CDR3 DNA follows: TGTGCCAGCAGCGTAGATGGGCGGGGGGGCCTAAATGAGCAGTTCTTC.

V is TRBV9 and J is TRBJ1-2; perhaps TRBD1 as D (5 bases). The CDR3 covers 14 residues. Germline lookup yields CDR1 SGDLS and CDR2 YYNGEE. V was shortened by 3 bases and J by 4 bases, with 13 bases between the two germline ends. The CDR3 DNA follows: TGTGCCAGCAGCGCCCAGGGAGGATCCTATGGCTACACCTTC. Translated: CASSAQGGSYGYTF.

CDR3 DNA sequence: TGTGCCAGCAGCCTCGGGGGACAGGTGAGCTCCTACGAGCAGTACTTC. Translated: CASSLGGQVSSYEQYF. The genes are TRBV5-4 and TRBJ2-7, with TRBD1 matching over 8 bases. V gave up 4 bases and J gave up 0 bases; unmatched junction bases: 9. The V gene's germline CDR1 is SGHNT and CDR2 YYREEE (reference sequence). The CDR3 loop spans 16 amino acids.

V gene TRBV10-1 combines with J gene TRBJ2-7; D is perhaps TRBD2 (6 bases). Germline CDR1 is WNHNN and CDR2 is SYGVQD (reference sequence). The CDR3 sequence is 13 residues long. V lost 2 bases and J lost 8, with 13 bases in between. DNA of the CDR3: TGCGCCAGCAGTGAGGGAGGGCTAGGCAAGCAGTACTTC. Translating it yields CASSEGGLGKQYF.

The V call is TRBV7-9, the J call TRBJ2-1; maybe TRBD1 (5 bases). This CDR3 comprises 12 residues. Germline V CDR1 and CDR2: SEHNR, FQNEAQ (reference sequence). Trimming removed 6 bases from V and 10 bases from J, with 13 bases in between. CDR3 residues: CASSRSREEQFF. CDR3 bases: TGTGCCAGCAGTCGCTCCAGGGAAGAGCAGTTCTTC. Looking up the rest from reference TRBV7-9 and TRBJ2-1 gives the full variable domain: DTGVSQNPRHKITKRGQNVTFRCDPISEHNRLYWYRQTLGQGPEFLTYFQNEAQLEKSRLLSDRFSAERPKGSFSTLEIQRTEQGDSAMYLCASSRSREEQFFGPGTRLTVL.

The chain employs TRBV2 and TRBJ2-5, with 8 positions matching TRBD2. The ends lost 6 bases at V and 3 bases at J; junction bases unmatched: 0. The CDR3 runs 12 residues. Germline assignment: CDR1 SNHLY and CDR2 FYNNEI. Here the CDR3 reads CASRLAEETQYF. The CDR3 DNA is TGTGCCAGCAGACTAGCGGAAGAGACCCAGTACTTC.

V is TRBV29-1 and J is TRBJ2-1; 14 bases line up with TRBD2. Germline lookup yields CDR1 SQVTM and CDR2 ANQGSEA. V dropped 7 bases and J dropped 1; count of bases not matched to a gene: 6. This CDR3 is 16 amino acids long. The chain's CDR3 is CSGSTSGGVSYNEQFF. CDR3 DNA: TGCAGCGGTTCGACTAGCGGGGGGGTTTCCTACAATGAGCAGTTCTTC.

The chain has TRBV5-8 and TRBJ1-6; TRBD1 agrees at 11 bases. The germline CDR1 and CDR2 sequences are SGHTS and YDEGEE. The CDR3 totals 15 residues. V shed 4 bases and J 6 bases; nucleotides not matched to a gene: 3. CDR3 residues: CASSEGQGGNSPLHF. The DNA for the CDR3 is TGTGCCAGCAGCGAGGGACAGGGGGGTAATTCACCCCTCCACTTT.

This sequence joins TRBV25-1 and TRBJ1-1; 8 bases match TRBD1. Germline CDR1 reads MGHDK; CDR2 reads SYGVNS. V shed 3 bases and J 6 bases; nucleotides not matched to a gene: 6. This CDR3 is built from 14 residues. The CDR3 here is CASSDSRGLPEAFF. CDR3 DNA: TGTGCCAGCAGTGATTCCAGGGGGCTGCCTGAAGCTTTCTTT.

This chain connects TRBV5-4 to TRBJ2-1; D ambiguous. The length of the CDR3 is 11 residues. Trimming took 0 bases from V and 9 from J, leaving 4 bases between them. Germline-derived CDR1 and CDR2 are SGHNT and YYREEE (reference sequence). The CDR3 region has the DNA TGTGCCAGCAGCTTGGCCCGTGAGCAGTTCTTC. It specifies CASSLAREQFF.

The chain is built from TRBV5-1 and TRBJ2-1; D is uncertain. CDR3 length: 12 residues. Trimming cost V 5 bases and J 3 bases, with 6 bases left between them. Germline V gives CDR1 SGHRS, CDR2 YFSETQ. CDR3 region: CASSLSYNEQFF. The CDR3 DNA reads as TGCGCCAGCAGTCTCAGCTACAATGAGCAGTTCTTC.

The genes are TRBV6-5 and TRBJ1-1; 7 nucleotides match TRBD1. Per germline, CDR1 MNHEY and CDR2 SVGAGI. This CDR3 is 14 amino acids long. The V and J ends lost 5 bases and 4 bases, in that order; junction bases with no gene match: 7. The CDR3 coding sequence is TGTGCCAGCAGTAAACACACAGGGGTCACTGAAGCTTTCTTT. Protein product: CASSKHTGVTEAFF.

For the CDR3, the DNA is TGTGCCAGCAGCTTAGACAGAGCGAACACCGGGGAGCTGTTTTTT. Translated: CASSLDRANTGELFF. The chain links TRBV7-2 to TRBJ2-2, with D unresolved. The CDR3 consists of 15 residues. The V and J ends lost 1 base and 0 bases respectively, with 6 bases between them. The germline V gene encodes CDR1 SGHTA and CDR2 FQGNSA.

The chain employs TRBV7-2 and TRBJ1-5, with D unclear. The germline V and J ends were trimmed by 3 bases and 2 bases, with 8 bases remaining between them. CDR3 length: 14 residues. Germline V gives CDR1 SGHTA, CDR2 FQGNSA. CDR3 protein: CASSFGDGNQPQHF. Here the CDR3 DNA reads TGTGCCAGCAGCTTCGGGGATGGCAATCAGCCCCAGCATTTT. The variable domain in full, with the rest retrieved from reference TRBV7-2 and TRBJ1-5, is GAGVSQSPSNKVTEKGKDVELRCDPISGHTALYWYRQSLGQGLEFLIYFQGNSAPDKSGLPSDRFSAERTGGSVSTLTIQRTQQEDSAVYLCASSFGDGNQPQHFGDGTRLSIL.

This clone was detected a few times. The same CDR3 also results from other DNA sequences found in this sample. The chain uses TRBV6-5 and TRBJ2-7; 9 bases match TRBD1. J was trimmed by 2 bases and V by 0 bases; bases with no gene match: 2. Germline assignment: CDR1 MNHEY and CDR2 SVGAGI. CDR3 length equals 15 residues. The CDR3: CASSYSDRGPYEQYF. The CDR3 nucleotides are TGTGCCAGCAGTTACTCGGACAGGGGCCCCTACGAGCAGTACTTC.